The 26 T cell receptor beta chains below were found in one sample sequenced in a study of technical replicates of blood from several donors listed by TCRdb under 2017. Library preparation used the immunoSEQ multiplex PCR assay. TCRdb took over this immuneACCESS table, retaining in-frame rearrangements with V and J assigned. Such tables are incomplete; in checked studies, under half of the missing clones stem from an unresolved V gene, and the remainder is unexplained. The sample has about 73,000 clones on record, 93% of them singletons. The top ten constitute 0.2% to 0.3% of the sample. The material sequenced was T cells isolated from PBMCs. The receptor source for this set is a human donor in good health.

The V and J genes are TRBV28 and TRBJ1-1; 8 bases align to TRBD1. CDR3 length: 12 amino acids. Germline V lookup: CDR1 MDHEN, CDR2 SYDVKM. The V segment lost 6 bases and the J segment 5 bases; nucleotides outside the gene matches: 2. The DNA of the CDR3 is TGTGCCAGCAGCAGACAGGGGACTGAAGCTTTCTTT. Translation gives CASSRQGTEAFF. Variable domain in full (rest from reference TRBV28 and TRBJ1-1): DVKVTQSSRYLVKRTGEKVFLECVQDMDHENMFWYRQDPGLGLRLIYFSYDVKMKEKGDIPEGYSVSREKKERFSLILESASTNQTSMYLCASSRQGTEAFFGQGTRLTVV.

The chain couples TRBV4-1 to TRBJ1-4; perhaps TRBD1 as D (6 bases). The CDR3 totals 15 residues. CDR1 is MGHRA and CDR2 is YSYEKL in the germline V gene. V gave up 0 bases and J gave up 7 bases, with 12 bases separating them. The CDR3 region is CASSQDPGEGEKLFF. The CDR3 DNA is TGCGCCAGCAGCCAAGACCCAGGGGAAGGTGAAAAACTGTTTTTT.

This rearrangement joins TRBV4-1 to TRBJ2-7; D may be TRBD1 (5 bases). Germline CDR1 is MGHRA and CDR2 is YSYEKL. This CDR3 has 15 amino acids. V was cut by 4 bases and J by 2 bases, with 15 bases left in between. The CDR3 loop reads CASSPSGLRTYEQYF. In nucleotides, the CDR3 is TGCGCCAGCAGCCCATCAGGGCTCAGGACCTACGAGCAGTACTTC.

The chain joins TRBV5-1 to TRBJ2-2; 8 nucleotides match TRBD2. The CDR3 is 14 residues long. Losses at the gene ends were 9 bases for V and 3 bases for J; bases not matched to a gene: 7. Looked up from germline, CDR1 is SGHRS and CDR2 is YFSETQ. The CDR3 sequence is CATSREGDTGELFF. The CDR3 coding sequence is TGCGCCACAAGTCGGGAGGGAGACACCGGGGAGCTGTTTTTT. The full variable domain, its missing parts supplied by reference TRBV5-1 and TRBJ2-2, is KAGVTQTPRYLIKTRGQQVTLSCSPISGHRSVSWYQQTPGQGLQFLFEYFSETQRNKGNFPGRFSGRQFSNSRSEMNVSTLELGDSALYLCATSREGDTGELFFGEGSRLTVL.

V gene TRBV5-1 combines with J gene TRBJ1-4, with 8 bases that match TRBD1. The V and J ends lost 0 bases and 5 bases, in that order; junction bases with no gene match: 6. CDR3 length: 16 residues. Germline lookup yields CDR1 SGHRS and CDR2 YFSETQ. The CDR3 sequence is CASSLAGTGGNEKLFF. As DNA, the CDR3 is TGCGCCAGCAGCTTGGCCGGGACAGGTGGGAATGAAAAACTGTTTTTT.

The V and J genes are TRBV28 and TRBJ1-5, with 7 nucleotides matching TRBD1. Trimming took 5 bases from V and 0 from J; bases not matched to a gene: 19. Germline V gives CDR1 MDHEN, CDR2 SYDVKM. The CDR3 totals 20 residues. CDR3 in DNA: TGTGCCAGCAGTAGTCACCGGGACAGAATAATCAAGGGTAGCAATCAGCCCCAGCATTTT. Protein product: CASSSHRDRIIKGSNQPQHF.

The chain joins TRBV4-1 to TRBJ1-1; D ambiguous. The CDR3 totals 14 residues. Trimming took off 6 bases at V and 0 bases at J, with 11 bases between the two ends. Looked up from germline, CDR1 is MGHRA and CDR2 is YSYEKL. The CDR3 loop is CASSRAEMNTEAFF. CDR3 coding DNA: TGCGCCAGCAGTAGAGCGGAAATGAACACTGAAGCTTTCTTT.

This clone was observed once. J is TRBJ1-5 and V is TRBV6-1, with 10 bases that match TRBD1. The CDR3 contains 16 residues. Per the germline V gene, CDR1 is MNHNS and CDR2 is SASEGT. Trimming cost V 4 bases and J 7 bases; bases outside gene matches: 10. CDR3 sequence (DNA): TGTGCCAGCAGTGGGGGAGGGACAGGGGCAAGGCAGCCCCAGCATTTT. This translates into CASSGGGTGARQPQHF.

The gene calls are TRBV27 and TRBJ1-1; 8 nucleotides match TRBD1. CDR1 MNHEY and CDR2 SMNVEV come from the germline V gene (reference sequence). The trim removed 1 base at V and 1 base at J, leaving 11 bases unmatched. CDR3 length: 18 amino acids. The CDR3 protein is CASSLFGVAGQANTEAFF. For the CDR3, the DNA is TGTGCCAGCAGTTTATTCGGCGTCGCGGGACAGGCGAACACTGAAGCTTTCTTT.

CDR3 nucleotides: TGTGCCAGCAATCTTCTAGAGTCGGAATACGAGCAGTACTTC. The encoded protein is CASNLLESEYEQYF. This chain connects TRBV7-9 to TRBJ2-7; D is undetermined. CDR3 length: 14 amino acids. V lost 7 bases and J 4 bases, leaving 17 bases between the germline ends. Germline values: CDR1 SEHNR, CDR2 FQNEAQ (reference sequence).

The chain links TRBV28 to TRBJ2-2; no reliable D call. V was trimmed by 4 bases and J by 4 bases, leaving 13 bases between them. Germline CDR1 and CDR2: MDHEN and SYDVKM. This CDR3 contains 15 residues. The CDR3 protein is CASSSATAGTGELFF. CDR3 in DNA: TGTGCCAGCAGTTCCGCTACAGCCGGCACCGGGGAGCTGTTTTTT.

J is TRBJ1-4 and V is TRBV14; no definite D call. This CDR3 contains 11 residues. Germline V gene data show CDR1 as SGHDN and CDR2 as FVKESK. Trimming took off 4 bases at V and 10 bases at J, with 7 bases between the two ends. For the CDR3, the DNA is TGTGCCAGCAGCCGCGGTGGAAAACTGTTTTTT. Its translation: CASSRGGKLFF.

The chain couples TRBV5-1 to TRBJ1-2; the match to TRBD1 covers 7 bases. CDR1 and CDR2 from the germline V gene are SGHRS and YFSETQ. There are 14 residues in the CDR3. With 6 bases clipped from V and 0 bases from J, the junction kept 5 bases outside the gene matches. In nucleotides, the CDR3 is TGCGCCAGCATGACAGGGCTGTCTAACTATGGCTACACCTTC. The encoded protein is CASMTGLSNYGYTF.

This clone showed up just once. The chain employs TRBV9 and TRBJ2-7, with a possible D match to TRBD1 (7 bases). Germline loops: CDR1 SGDLS, CDR2 YYNGEE. This CDR3 is 12 amino acids long. The ends were cut back, 1 base at V and 6 bases at J, with 8 bases in the middle. The CDR3: CASSVQGGEQYF. For the CDR3, the DNA is TGTGCCAGCAGCGTACAGGGGGGCGAGCAGTACTTC. The entire variable domain, with the rest obtained from reference TRBV9 and TRBJ2-7, is as follows: DSGVTQTPKHLITATGQRVTLRCSPRSGDLSVYWYQQSLDQGLQFLIQYYNGEERAKGNILERFSAQQFPDLHSELNLSSLELGDSALYFCASSVQGGEQYFGPGTRLTVT.

The rearrangement links TRBV7-2 to TRBJ1-1, with D tentatively TRBD1 (6 bases). The CDR3 is made up of 13 amino acids. CDR1 is SGHTA, CDR2 FQGNSA, per germline. With 2 bases removed from V and 4 bases from J, the gap between germline ends came to 8 bases. For the CDR3, the DNA is TGTGCCAGCAGCTTACAGGGGTTCACTGAAGCTTTCTTT. This gives the protein CASSLQGFTEAFF.

The DNA of the CDR3 is TGTGCTAGTGGTTCCTATAGAGGACTCAGGTGGGCCCCGGGCACTGAAGCTTTCTTT. Amino acid sequence: CASGSYRGLRWAPGTEAFF. V is TRBV12-5 and J is TRBJ1-1; D is undetermined. Trimming took 4 bases from V and 4 from J, leaving 28 bases between them. The CDR3 is 19 amino acids. CDR1 is LGHNT, CDR2 FRNRAP, per germline.

The CDR3 spells CASSLYRDRSNQPQHF. In DNA, the CDR3 is TGTGCCAGCAGCTTGTACCGGGACAGATCCAATCAGCCCCAGCATTTT. The genes are TRBV5-5 and TRBJ1-5; 7 nucleotides line up with TRBD1. The CDR3 is 16 amino acids. V was pared by 1 base and J by 3 bases, with 7 bases of the junction left unmatched. Per germline, CDR1 SGHKS and CDR2 YYEKEE (reference sequence).

The chain couples TRBV27 to TRBJ2-7; TRBD2 is a possible D gene (7 bases). The CDR3 runs to 14 residues. V dropped 8 bases and J dropped 0 bases, with 14 bases sitting between them. Germline CDR1 and CDR2: MNHEY and SMNVEV (reference sequence). CDR3 residues: CASGGGSSSYEQYF. CDR3 in DNA: TGTGCCAGCGGGGGGGGCTCCAGCTCCTACGAGCAGTACTTC.

The chain couples TRBV25-1 to TRBJ1-2; 7 nucleotides align to TRBD1. J gave up 4 bases and V 2 bases, and 7 bases lay outside the gene matches. Germline values: CDR1 MGHDK, CDR2 SYGVNS. The CDR3 extends over 15 amino acids. CDR3 coding DNA: TGTGCCAGCAGTGAAAGGGGGCAGGGAATCTATGGCTACACCTTC. Amino acid sequence: CASSERGQGIYGYTF.

The V call is TRBV4-2, the J call TRBJ2-2, with D perhaps matching TRBD2 (7 bases). Trimming took 5 bases from V and 6 from J, leaving 19 bases between them. The CDR3 totals 16 residues. Per germline, CDR1 LGHNA and CDR2 YNFKEQ. The CDR3: CASSTLGGGPAGELFF. The CDR3 DNA reads TGTGCCAGCAGCACCCTTGGGGGGGGGCCGGCCGGGGAGCTGTTTTTT.

This clone has only one observation. The rearrangement links TRBV5-1 to TRBJ2-2; possibly TRBD1 for D (6 bases). V shed 0 bases and J shed 1 base, with 10 bases lying between them. Germline V CDR1 and CDR2: SGHRS, YFSETQ. The CDR3 length is 16 residues. DNA of the CDR3: TGCGCCAGCAGCTTGGCGGGACAAGGGAACACCGGGGAGCTGTTTTTT. It encodes CASSLAGQGNTGELFF.

The chain combines TRBV7-6 with TRBJ1-2; TRBD1 aligns across 9 bases. Germline CDR1 reads SGHVS; CDR2 reads FNYEAQ. The V and J ends lost 2 bases and 3 bases, in that order; junction bases with no gene match: 4. The CDR3 is made up of 15 amino acids. The CDR3 sequence is CASSLSGQGDYGYTF. The CDR3 DNA is TGTGCCAGCAGCTTATCGGGACAGGGCGACTATGGCTACACCTTC.

CDR3 DNA: TGTGCCTGGGATTCAGGGACTCACTATGGCTACACCTTC. Its translation: CAWDSGTHYGYTF. The chain couples TRBV30 to TRBJ1-2, with a possible D match to TRBD1 (5 bases). CDR3 length: 13 residues. Looked up from germline, CDR1 is GTSNPN and CDR2 is SVGIG (reference sequence). The V gene lost 5 bases and the J gene lost 3 bases, with 13 bases spanning the gap.

This chain uses TRBV5-1 with TRBJ1-1; D is undetermined. Trimming removed 2 bases from V and 2 bases from J, with 7 bases in between. The CDR3 consists of 13 residues. Germline V lookup: CDR1 SGHRS, CDR2 YFSETQ. This CDR3 is CASSLRVNTEAFF. In nucleotides, the CDR3 is TGCGCCAGCAGCTTACGGGTCAACACTGAAGCTTTCTTT.

The chain uses TRBV28 and TRBJ1-2; D call uncertain. The CDR3 runs 12 residues. The germline V gene has CDR1 MDHEN and CDR2 SYDVKM. V lost 4 bases and J 2 bases, leaving 5 bases between the germline ends. The CDR3, as DNA: TGTGCCAGCAGTTCGGGGAACTATGGCTACACCTTC. It translates to CASSSGNYGYTF.

The chain combines TRBV5-1 with TRBJ1-4; D ambiguous. Germline V gene data show CDR1 as SGHRS and CDR2 as YFSETQ. V dropped 0 bases and J dropped 8 bases, with 11 bases sitting between them. The CDR3 is made up of 14 amino acids. CDR3 loop: CASSLAAGREKLFF. The CDR3 DNA follows: TGCGCCAGCAGCTTGGCCGCGGGAAGGGAAAAACTGTTTTTT.